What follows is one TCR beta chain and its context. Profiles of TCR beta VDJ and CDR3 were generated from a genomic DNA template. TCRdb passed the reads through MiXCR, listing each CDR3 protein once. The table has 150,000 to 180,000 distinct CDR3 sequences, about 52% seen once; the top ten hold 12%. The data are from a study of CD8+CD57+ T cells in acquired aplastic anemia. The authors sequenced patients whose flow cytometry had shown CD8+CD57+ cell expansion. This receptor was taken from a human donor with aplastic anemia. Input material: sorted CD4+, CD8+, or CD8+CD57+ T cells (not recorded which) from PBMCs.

CDR3 amino acids: CASSVAPGGATDTQYF. Written as DNA, the CDR3 is TGTGCCAGCAGCGTAGCCCCAGGGGGCGCGACAGATACGCAGTATTTT. The V and J genes are TRBV9 and TRBJ2-3, with 8 bases aligning to TRBD1. The CDR3 sequence is 16 residues long. The germline CDR1 and CDR2 sequences are SGDLS and YYNGEE. V was pared by 0 bases and J by 3 bases, with 6 bases of the junction left unmatched.